The clone carrying this T cell receptor beta chain occurred many times. Its matching antigen is unknown. The entry originates in a study of CD8 T cells in ankylosing spondylitis. General observations from the study: Blood of patients with ankylosing spondylitis appeared to be characterized by a TCR beta motif of several highly homologous variants. Disease-linked clones, CD8+, were relatively rare in peripheral blood. Earlier authors reported some of these motif variants in reactive arthritis synovial fluid and blood.

TCRdb reanalysed the 5' RACE reads using MiXCR and keeps one entry per CDR3 protein. This sample yields about 300,000 distinct CDR3 sequences, of which roughly 12% are seen a single time; roughly a tenth belongs to the top ten. Germline CDR1 is MNHEY and CDR2 is SMNVEV (reference sequence). The germline V and J ends were trimmed by 3 bases and 9 bases, with 15 bases remaining between them. The CDR3 is 13 amino acids. The source is a female donor with ankylosing spondylitis or in good health (not recorded which). The sample consisted of blood, either unsorted or a sorted T cell fraction (not recorded which). The chain joins TRBV27 to TRBJ2-7; a possible D gene is TRBD2 (5 bases). The CDR3 nucleotides read TGTGCCAGCAGTTTTCCGGACTCCTTTGTGCAGTACTTC. Protein: CASSFPDSFVQYF.